This T cell receptor beta chain was captured in a study of shared clonotypes between healthy human individuals. Measured with immunoSEQ multiplex PCR; TCRdb has only the in-frame clones, and not every one. The repertoire holds around 600,000 clones, around 97% seen once, with approximately 0.057% in the top ten. V gave up 7 bases and J gave up 6 bases; unmatched junction bases: 15. The CDR3 is made up of 15 amino acids. Germline V CDR1 and CDR2: MDHEN, SYDVKM. The sequence derives from a woman aged 30 to 39 in good health. The rearrangement links TRBV28 to TRBJ2-7; the match to TRBD1 covers 7 bases. The sample taken for sequencing was naive CD4+ T cells sorted from blood. Subset described: CD45RA+ positively selected. The CDR3: CASTPPSTGRGEQYF. Written as DNA, the CDR3 is TGTGCCAGCACCCCCCCCTCGACAGGGAGAGGCGAGCAGTACTTC.